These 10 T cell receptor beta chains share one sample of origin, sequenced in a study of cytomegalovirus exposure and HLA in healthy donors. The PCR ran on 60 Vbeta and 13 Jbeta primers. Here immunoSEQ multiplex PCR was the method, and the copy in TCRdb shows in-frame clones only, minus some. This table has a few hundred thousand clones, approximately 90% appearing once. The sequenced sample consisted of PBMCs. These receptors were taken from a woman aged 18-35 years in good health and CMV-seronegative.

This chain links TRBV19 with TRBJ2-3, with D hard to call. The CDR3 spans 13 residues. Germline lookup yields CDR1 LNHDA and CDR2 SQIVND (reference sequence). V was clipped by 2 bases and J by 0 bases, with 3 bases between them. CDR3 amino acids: CASSIPSTDTQYF. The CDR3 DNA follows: TGTGCCAGTAGTATACCTAGCACAGATACGCAGTATTTT. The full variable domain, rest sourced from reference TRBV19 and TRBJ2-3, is DGGITQSPKYLFRKEGQNVTLSCEQNLNHDAMYWYRQDPGQGLRLIYYSQIVNDFQKGDIAEGYSVSREKKESFPLTVTSAQKNPTAFYLCASSIPSTDTQYFGPGTRLTVL.

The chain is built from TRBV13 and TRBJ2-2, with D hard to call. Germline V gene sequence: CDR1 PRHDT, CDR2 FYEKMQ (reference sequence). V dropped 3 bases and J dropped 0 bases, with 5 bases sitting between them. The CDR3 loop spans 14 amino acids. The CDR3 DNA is TGTGCCAGCAGCTTTTTCTCGAACACCGGGGAGCTGTTTTTT. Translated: CASSFFSNTGELFF.

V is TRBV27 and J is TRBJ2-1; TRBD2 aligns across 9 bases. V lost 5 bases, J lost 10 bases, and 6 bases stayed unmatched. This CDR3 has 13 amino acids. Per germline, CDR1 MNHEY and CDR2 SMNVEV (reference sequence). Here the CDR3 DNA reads TGTGCCAGCAGTCTGGGACTAGCCTTGGAGCAGTTCTTC. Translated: CASSLGLALEQFF.

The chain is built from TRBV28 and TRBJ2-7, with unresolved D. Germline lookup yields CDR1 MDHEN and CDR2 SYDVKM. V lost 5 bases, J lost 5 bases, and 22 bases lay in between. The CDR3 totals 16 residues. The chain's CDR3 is CASSPISTGLKHEQYF. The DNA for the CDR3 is TGTGCCAGCAGTCCGATTTCGACCGGGTTGAAACACGAGCAGTACTTC.

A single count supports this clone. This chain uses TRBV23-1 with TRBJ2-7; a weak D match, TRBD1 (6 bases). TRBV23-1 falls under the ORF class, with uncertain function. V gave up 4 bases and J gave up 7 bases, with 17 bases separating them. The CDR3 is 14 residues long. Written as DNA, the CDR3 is TGCGCCAGCAGTCCTACAGGGCGGTTGGGGGAGCAGTACTTC. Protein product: CASSPTGRLGEQYF.

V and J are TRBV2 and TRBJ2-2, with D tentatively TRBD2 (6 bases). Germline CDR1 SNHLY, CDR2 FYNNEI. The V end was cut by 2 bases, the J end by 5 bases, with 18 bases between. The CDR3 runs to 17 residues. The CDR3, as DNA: TGTGCCAGCAGTGAACTCCCCCTCTGGGCGGGGACCGGGGAGCTGTTTTTT. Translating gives CASSELPLWAGTGELFF.

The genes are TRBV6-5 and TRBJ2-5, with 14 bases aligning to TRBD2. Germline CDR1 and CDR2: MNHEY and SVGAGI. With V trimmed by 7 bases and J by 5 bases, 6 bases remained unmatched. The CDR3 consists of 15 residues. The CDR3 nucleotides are TGTGCCAGCACCGGACTAGCGGGGGGCGAGGAGACCCAGTACTTC. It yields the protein CASTGLAGGEETQYF.

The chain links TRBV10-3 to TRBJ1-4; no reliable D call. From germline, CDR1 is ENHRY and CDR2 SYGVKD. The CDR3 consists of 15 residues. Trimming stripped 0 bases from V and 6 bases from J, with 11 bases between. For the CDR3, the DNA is TGTGCCATCAGTGAGTCGAAGGAGAGGGATGAAAAACTGTTTTTT. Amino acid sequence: CAISESKERDEKLFF.

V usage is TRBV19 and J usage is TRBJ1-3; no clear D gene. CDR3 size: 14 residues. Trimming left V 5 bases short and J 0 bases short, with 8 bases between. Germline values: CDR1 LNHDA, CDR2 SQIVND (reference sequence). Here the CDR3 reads CASSPSDSGNTIYF. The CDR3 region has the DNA TGTGCCAGTAGTCCATCAGACTCTGGAAACACCATATATTTT. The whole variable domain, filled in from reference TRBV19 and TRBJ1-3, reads DGGITQSPKYLFRKEGQNVTLSCEQNLNHDAMYWYRQDPGQGLRLIYYSQIVNDFQKGDIAEGYSVSREKKESFPLTVTSAQKNPTAFYLCASSPSDSGNTIYFGEGSWLTVV.

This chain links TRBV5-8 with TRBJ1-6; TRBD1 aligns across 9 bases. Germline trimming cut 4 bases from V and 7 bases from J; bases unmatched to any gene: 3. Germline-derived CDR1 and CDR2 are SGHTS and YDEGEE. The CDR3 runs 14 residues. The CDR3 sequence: CASSPGQGNSPLHF. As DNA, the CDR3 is TGTGCCAGCAGCCCGGGACAGGGAAATTCACCCCTCCACTTT.